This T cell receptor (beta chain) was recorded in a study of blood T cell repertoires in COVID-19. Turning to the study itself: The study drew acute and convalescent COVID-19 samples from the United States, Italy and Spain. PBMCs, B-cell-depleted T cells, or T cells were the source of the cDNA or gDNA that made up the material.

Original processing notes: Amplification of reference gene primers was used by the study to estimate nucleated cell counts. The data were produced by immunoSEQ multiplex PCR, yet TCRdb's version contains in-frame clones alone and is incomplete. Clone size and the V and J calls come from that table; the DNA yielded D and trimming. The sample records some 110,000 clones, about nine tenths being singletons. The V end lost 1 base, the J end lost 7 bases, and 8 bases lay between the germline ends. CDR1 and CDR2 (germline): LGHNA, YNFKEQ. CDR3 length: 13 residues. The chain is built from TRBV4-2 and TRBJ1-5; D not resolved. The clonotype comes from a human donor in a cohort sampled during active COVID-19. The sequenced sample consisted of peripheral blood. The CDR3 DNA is TGTGCCAGCAGCCAAGGACGGGGACAGCCCCAGCATTTT. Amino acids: CASSQGRGQPQHF.